The 17 T cell receptor beta chains below were found in one sample sequenced in a study of blood T cell repertoires in COVID-19. Produced via immunoSEQ multiplex PCR; TCRdb's table is partial and in-frame only. Of about 120,000 clones in the sample, 85% to 90% were seen once. Sequences were obtained from peripheral blood. The receptors here all came from a woman in her sixties or seventies with acute or convalescent COVID-19.

Remarks on this clone: An end of the junction does not agree with germline; a read error may underlie this. The CDR3 DNA is TGTGCTAGCAGCCCGGGACTAGCGGGGGGTGCAGATACGCAGTATTTT. It specifies CASSPGLAGGADTQYF. V usage is TRBV7-7 and J usage is TRBJ2-3; TRBD2 aligns across 15 bases. Per germline, CDR1 SSHAT and CDR2 FNYEAQ (reference sequence). The CDR3 extends over 16 amino acids.

The chain links TRBV6-6 to TRBJ1-1; 9 nucleotides line up with TRBD1. CDR1 is MNHNY and CDR2 is SVGAGI in the germline V gene (reference sequence). V lost 6 bases to trimming and J lost 5 bases; unmatched junction nucleotides: 4. The CDR3 has 13 residues. CDR3 region: CASSTGGETEAFF. CDR3 nucleotide sequence: TGTGCCAGCAGCACAGGGGGCGAAACTGAAGCTTTCTTT.

The chain is built from TRBV11-2 and TRBJ1-4; D uncertain. CDR3 length: 13 residues. Germline V gene sequence: CDR1 SGHAT, CDR2 FQNNGV. V lost 0 bases to trimming and J lost 7 bases, with 6 bases between them. CDR3 in amino acids: CASSLDRSEKLFF. Here the CDR3 DNA reads TGTGCCAGCAGCTTAGATCGCAGTGAAAAACTGTTTTTT.

This chain uses TRBV7-2 with TRBJ1-1; D is uncertain. V lost 6 bases to trimming and J lost 2 bases, with 10 bases between them. The CDR3 has 13 residues. CDR1 and CDR2 (germline): SGHTA, FQGNSA. CDR3 in amino acids: CASSMGVNTEAFF. The CDR3 region has the DNA TGTGCCAGCAGTATGGGCGTAAACACTGAAGCTTTCTTT.

The rearrangement joins TRBV2 to TRBJ2-3; no definite D call. The CDR3 contains 14 residues. Germline V gives CDR1 SNHLY, CDR2 FYNNEI. The V gene lost 6 bases and the J gene lost 4 bases, with 14 bases spanning the gap. CDR3 DNA sequence: TGTGCCAGCAGGCCGAGGCCTGAATCAGATACGCAGTATTTT. As protein: CASRPRPESDTQYF.

The chain employs TRBV15 and TRBJ1-2, with a tentative D call TRBD1 (6 bases). Looked up from germline, CDR1 is LNHNV and CDR2 is YYDKDF (reference sequence). This CDR3 comprises 13 residues. V was shortened by 0 bases and J by 14 bases, with 16 bases between the two germline ends. CDR3 loop: CATSREKGGTGTF. The DNA for the CDR3 is TGTGCCACCAGCAGAGAGAAAGGGGGAACAGGGACCTTC.

The genes are TRBV16 and TRBJ2-6, with D tentatively TRBD2 (5 bases). Trimming stripped 4 bases from V and 0 bases from J, with 13 bases between. From germline, CDR1 is KGHSY and CDR2 FQNENV. The CDR3 is made up of 17 amino acids. CDR3 region: CASSPLTDYSGANVLTF. As DNA, the CDR3 is TGTGCCAGCAGCCCATTGACCGACTACTCTGGGGCCAACGTCCTGACTTTC.

The chain has TRBV18 and TRBJ2-7; a possible D gene is TRBD1 (6 bases). Germline V gives CDR1 KGHSH, CDR2 LQKENI. This CDR3 contains 13 residues. V lost 2 bases and J 2 bases, leaving 7 bases between the germline ends. CDR3 amino acids: CASSPGQTYEQYF. DNA for the CDR3: TGTGCCAGCTCACCAGGACAGACCTACGAGCAGTACTTC.

CDR3 in DNA: TGTGCCAGCAGCGCTGGACAGTACACCATATATTTT. Residues: CASSAGQYTIYF. The V and J genes are TRBV5-6 and TRBJ1-3; maybe TRBD1 (6 bases). V lost 4 bases and J 8 bases, leaving 10 bases between the germline ends. This CDR3 region has 12 residues. The V gene's germline CDR1 is SGHDT and CDR2 YYEEEE.

V and J are TRBV28 and TRBJ2-7; TRBD2 might be the D (5 bases). Per the germline V gene, CDR1 is MDHEN and CDR2 is SYDVKM. The CDR3 totals 14 residues. V was trimmed by 9 bases and J by 2 bases, leaving 17 bases between them. The chain's CDR3 is CASTTGIRTYEQYF. The CDR3 bases are TGTGCCAGTACAACCGGGATCCGGACCTACGAGCAGTACTTC.

This clone occurred a few times. This chain joins TRBV7-3 and TRBJ1-1, with a tentative D call TRBD1 (5 bases). CDR1 and CDR2 from the germline V gene are SGHTA and FQGTGA. The CDR3 totals 15 residues. The V and J ends lost 5 bases and 1 base respectively, with 14 bases between them. CDR3: CASSRWGGSNTEAFF. CDR3 DNA sequence: TGTGCCAGCAGCCGGTGGGGGGGATCGAACACTGAAGCTTTCTTT. The variable domain in full, completed from reference TRBV7-3 and TRBJ1-1, reads GAGVSQTPSNKVTEKGKYVELRCDPISGHTALYWYRQSLGQGPEFLIYFQGTGAADDSGLPNDRFFAVRPEGSVSTLKIQRTERGDSAVYLCASSRWGGSNTEAFFGQGTRLTVV.

This chain connects TRBV3-1 (or the pseudogene TRBV3-2) to TRBJ2-1; 7 bases match TRBD1. The CDR3 runs to 13 residues. From germline, CDR1 is LGHDT and CDR2 YNNKEL (reference sequence). The V and J ends lost 2 bases and 8 bases, in that order; junction bases with no gene match: 3. The CDR3 is CASSQTGTDEQFF. The CDR3, as DNA: TGTGCCAGCAGCCAAACCGGGACAGATGAGCAGTTCTTC.

The gene calls are TRBV15 and TRBJ2-1; no definite D call. From germline, CDR1 is LNHNV and CDR2 YYDKDF (reference sequence). Deletions cut 2 bases from V and 9 bases from J, with 14 bases between. The CDR3 consists of 14 residues. CDR3 coding DNA: TGTGCCACCAGCAGACCTGCTGGTTCGGGTGAGCAGTTCTTC. As protein: CATSRPAGSGEQFF. Supplemented by reference TRBV15 and TRBJ2-1, the full variable domain reads DAMVIQNPRYQVTQFGKPVTLSCSQTLNHNVMYWYQQKSSQAPKLLFHYYDKDFNNEADTPDNFQSRRPNTSFCFLDIRSPGLGDTAMYLCATSRPAGSGEQFFGPGTRLTVL.

The V gene is TRBV5-6, the J gene TRBJ2-5; D is possibly TRBD2 (6 bases). There are 13 residues in the CDR3. The germline V gene has CDR1 SGHDT and CDR2 YYEEEE. Trimming left V 2 bases short and J 5 bases short, with 10 bases between. CDR3 loop: CASSLGGVETQYF. For the CDR3, the DNA is TGTGCCAGCAGCTTAGGAGGGGTCGAGACCCAGTACTTC.

The genes are TRBV9 and TRBJ2-4, with TRBD2 matching 8 bases. CDR1 and CDR2 (germline): SGDLS, YYNGEE. After removal of 4 bases from V and 7 bases from J, the junction contained 10 bases not matched to a gene. The CDR3 runs to 15 residues. The DNA for the CDR3 is TGTGCCAGCAGCCCCCGGGAGGGGCGGGGGAACATTCAGTACTTC. Translation: CASSPREGRGNIQYF. Full variable domain (outside the CDR3, taken from reference TRBV9 and TRBJ2-4): DSGVTQTPKHLITATGQRVTLRCSPRSGDLSVYWYQQSLDQGLQFLIQYYNGEERAKGNILERFSAQQFPDLHSELNLSSLELGDSALYFCASSPREGRGNIQYFGAGTRLSVL.

The chain combines TRBV29-1 with TRBJ1-2; 7 bases agree with TRBD1. Germline-derived CDR1 and CDR2 are SQVTM and ANQGSEA. J was trimmed by 8 bases and V by 4 bases; bases with no gene match: 16. The CDR3 loop spans 15 amino acids. CDR3 nucleotide sequence: TGCAGCGTTGTTGAGACAGGGCATTTCATGGGGGGCTACACCTTC. It codes for CSVVETGHFMGGYTF.

This clone has only a few counts. The rearrangement links TRBV19 to TRBJ1-5; 12 positions match TRBD1. The CDR3 length is 15 residues. V was clipped by 8 bases and J by 1 base; unmatched bases: 3. Per germline, CDR1 LNHDA and CDR2 SQIVND (reference sequence). CDR3 coding DNA: TGTGCCAGTGGGACAGGGGGCGTGAGCAATCAGCCCCAGCATTTT. Protein product: CASGTGGVSNQPQHF.